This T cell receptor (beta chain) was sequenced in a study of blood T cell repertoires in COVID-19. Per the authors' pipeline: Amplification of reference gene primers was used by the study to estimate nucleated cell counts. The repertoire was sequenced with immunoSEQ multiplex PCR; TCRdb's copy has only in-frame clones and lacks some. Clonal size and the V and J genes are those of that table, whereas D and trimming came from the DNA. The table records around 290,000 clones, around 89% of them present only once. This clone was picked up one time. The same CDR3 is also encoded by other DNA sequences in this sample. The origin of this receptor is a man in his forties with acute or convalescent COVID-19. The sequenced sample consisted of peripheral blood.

The CDR3 loop reads CASSIQGSYEQYF. CDR3 nucleotide sequence: TGTGCCAGTAGTATCCAGGGCTCCTACGAGCAGTACTTC. The chain carries TRBV19 and TRBJ2-7; perhaps TRBD1 as D (5 bases). Trimming removed 3 bases from V and 0 bases from J, with 6 bases in between. CDR1 and CDR2 (germline): LNHDA, SQIVND (reference sequence). The CDR3 loop spans 13 amino acids.